The sequence of this T cell receptor (beta chain) was determined in a study of shared clonotypes between healthy human individuals. Study at large: A few men and a couple of women, aged 18 to 49, were donors.

In the original analysis: Sequence data from immunoSEQ were junction-only and lacked quality scores; consequently, filtering differed. Assay used: immunoSEQ multiplex PCR; TCRdb lists only in-frame clones, some missing. V, J and clone size were drawn from that table, and D and trimming were deduced from the DNA. The table lists roughly 2,300,000 clones, 92% of them singletons. Trimming took off 5 bases at V and 0 bases at J, with 8 bases between the two ends. This CDR3 contains 12 residues. CDR1 and CDR2 (germline): GTSNPN, SVGIG (reference sequence). Overall study results and limits: Among non-shared clonotypes, generation probabilities were lower than among those shared by all four donors. The study found 4.5% to 6% of naive CD4 clonotypes shared across a handful of donors.

Worth noting for this clone: Its specificity is not known.

The sequencing input was naive CD4+ T cells from PBMCs. Regarding subset: CD45RA+ positively selected. The chain couples TRBV30 to TRBJ2-7; the D is unclear. This sequence originates from a man in his late teens or twenties in good health. Some clones in this sample may be carry-over from other donors' samples. In nucleotides, the CDR3 is TGTGCCTGGGTTCCCAACTCCTACGAGCAGTACTTC. This sequence encodes CAWVPNSYEQYF.